This T cell receptor (beta chain) was sequenced in a study of read filtering for tumor transcriptome and immune sequencing. Study-wide background: IR-seq gave about 4.05 to 11 million TCR reads per sample; RNA-seq gave about 80 to 1,400. Notes on the study in general: Correlation between methods rose after single-read clonotypes were removed.

The CDR3 consists of 15 residues. Germline-derived CDR1 and CDR2 are SEHNR and FQNEAQ (reference sequence). Trimming stripped 1 base from V and 5 bases from J, with 11 bases between. With respect to this clonotype: As yet, its antigen is unknown.

Molecular barcoded adaptors covering alpha/delta and beta/gamma chains were used on 400 to 450 ng RNA. Via MiXCR, TCRdb re-called the reads, giving one row per CDR3 protein. The sample lists under 40,000 distinct CDR3 sequences; 12% to 15% were seen once. Sampling of bone marrow took place during active disease in every patient. The chain has TRBV7-9 and TRBJ2-2, with D hard to call. The receptor's source is a donor at least 40 years old with multiple myeloma. Sequencing was performed on a population of CD138-negative cells sorted from bone marrow. Here the CDR3 reads CASSLGSRGTGELFF. The CDR3 DNA follows: TGTGCCAGCAGCTTAGGGTCCCGTGGAACCGGGGAGCTGTTTTTT.